The text below deals with one T cell receptor (beta chain). Its specificity is not known. Per the germline V gene, CDR1 is SGHRS and CDR2 is YFSETQ. The CDR3 has 14 residues. V gave up 0 bases and J gave up 5 bases; unmatched junction bases: 2. Blood collection times were about day -28 and days 30, 100, 180 posttransplant. The data belong to a study of T cell clonotyping in hematopoietic cell transplantation. General study points: No sorting was done, leaving CD4 and CD8 contributions mixed. After transplant, recipient diversity fell while pathologically expanded clonotypes grew through day 180. At the given depth, recipient repertoires were over 95% de novo clonotypes.

Only in-frame clones appear in the TCRdb table, and some are missing; sequencing was by immunoSEQ multiplex PCR. The table lists approximately 1,300 clones, 95% to 98% of them singletons. J is TRBJ2-3 and V is TRBV5-1; TRBD2 matches 8 bases. The receptor was isolated from a male patient aged 45-60 years who had an allogeneic stem cell transplant from a related donor, so the T cells may come from the graft donor. Some clones in this sample may be carry-over from other donors' samples. The sequences come from PBMCs, collected 180 days after allogeneic stem cell transplant. The DNA for the CDR3 is TGCGCCAGCAGCTTGGTTGCGGGGGGAGATACGCAGTATTTT. Protein: CASSLVAGGDTQYF.